The 5 T cell receptor beta chains below come from one sample, sequenced in a study of cytomegalovirus exposure and HLA in healthy donors. The PCR used 60 Vbeta and 13 Jbeta primers. Libraries were prepared by immunoSEQ multiplex PCR; TCRdb keeps only in-frame clonotypes and omits some of them. This sample carries tens of thousands of clones, 60% to 80% of them seen once, and the ten largest clones take roughly 6.7%. Sequencing input: PBMCs. These receptors were obtained from a woman between 25 and 40 years old in good health and CMV-seronegative.

The genes are TRBV10-2 and TRBJ2-5, with D perhaps TRBD1 (5 bases). V dropped 1 base and J dropped 3 bases, with 12 bases sitting between them. The germline gives CDR1 WSHSY, CDR2 SAAADI. The length of the CDR3 is 15 residues. CDR3 protein: CASSEWGNSKETQYF. The CDR3 bases are TGCGCCAGCAGTGAGTGGGGCAATTCGAAAGAGACCCAGTACTTC.

The genes are TRBV21-1 and TRBJ1-3; TRBD1 is the table's D call, not checked against the DNA. TRBV21-1 is classified as a pseudogene. The CDR3 runs 16 residues. CDR3 region: CASSSQGACSGNTIYF. The CDR3 DNA reads TGTGCCAGCAGCAGTCAGGGGGCCTGTTCTGGAAACACCATATATTTT.

This rearrangement joins TRBV13 to TRBJ1-3; 7 bases align to TRBD1. The germline V gene has CDR1 PRHDT and CDR2 FYEKMQ (reference sequence). With V trimmed by 8 bases and J by 2 bases, 0 bases remained unmatched. The CDR3 runs 12 residues. CDR3 in DNA: TGTGCCAGCGGGACAGCTGGAAACACCATATATTTT. This gives the protein CASGTAGNTIYF.

V usage is TRBV5-6 and J usage is TRBJ2-7; 9 nucleotides agree with TRBD1. The V gene end was trimmed by 6 bases and the J gene end by 2 bases; junction bases not matched to a gene: 6. Looked up from germline, CDR1 is SGHDT and CDR2 is YYEEEE. This CDR3 has 14 residues. CDR3 protein: CASNVGTGPYEQYF. Here the CDR3 DNA reads TGTGCCAGCAACGTCGGGACAGGGCCCTACGAGCAGTACTTC.

V gene TRBV2 combines with J gene TRBJ2-1, with a possible D match to TRBD2 (5 bases). The germline CDR1 and CDR2 sequences are SNHLY and FYNNEI. V lost 6 bases and J lost 6, with 12 bases in between. This CDR3 is built from 13 residues. DNA for the CDR3: TGTGCCAGCAGATGGACTTGGCGCAATGAGCAGTTCTTC. Translated: CASRWTWRNEQFF.